This TCR beta chain was found in a study of spatial heterogeneity in lung cancer. Whole-study findings and limits: Higher tumor mutation counts went along with higher counts of expanded intratumoral alpha and beta TCRs.

CDR3 length equals 16 residues. With 2 bases removed from V and 2 bases from J, the gap between germline ends came to 12 bases. Germline V gene data show CDR1 as MNHEY and CDR2 as SVGEGT. Every TCR cDNA molecule bore a unique molecular identifier. TCRdb passed the 5' RACE reads through MiXCR, listing each CDR3 protein once. The table shows some 3,200 distinct CDR3 sequences, with roughly 4.7% occurring only once. In its sample, this clonotype ranks as medium-sized (0.01 to 0.1%). As yet, its antigen is unknown. Stated time point: sample taken at primary tumor resection. The donors, fewer than 95 patients with untreated early-stage non-small cell lung cancer, provided the samples. The sequenced material consisted of unsorted whole RNA from tumor, nontumor lung or frozen PBMC.

The sample here was lung tumor tissue, taken at surgery. The genes are TRBV6-2 or TRBV6-3 and TRBJ1-4, with D unresolved. This sequence was found in a female donor with early-stage non-small cell lung cancer. CDR3 coding DNA: TGTGCCAGCAGTTACCGGAGCGGAGAGACTAATGAAAAACTGTTTTTT. Translation gives CASSYRSGETNEKLFF.